One sample yielded the 5 T cell receptor beta chains listed below, sequenced in a study of blood T cell repertoires in COVID-19. Sequencing was performed with immunoSEQ multiplex PCR; in TCRdb, only in-frame clones are kept and a portion is missing. The sample lists over 150,000 clones; about 86% were seen once. The specimen was peripheral blood. These receptors were collected from a man aged 50 or older with active or convalescent COVID-19.

This clone appeared a single time. This chain links TRBV6-5 with TRBJ1-2; no clear D gene. This CDR3 is built from 13 residues. Per the germline V gene, CDR1 is MNHEY and CDR2 is SVGAGI. The V gene lost 4 bases and the J gene lost 5 bases, with 11 bases spanning the gap. The CDR3 sequence: CASSSAGWYGYTF. CDR3 in DNA: TGTGCCAGCAGTTCAGCGGGGTGGTATGGCTACACCTTC.

Turning to this clone: Different DNA sequences within this sample yield the same CDR3. V usage is TRBV6-5 and J usage is TRBJ2-7, with D possibly being TRBD1 (6 bases). CDR1 is MNHEY and CDR2 is SVGAGI in the germline V gene. The CDR3 runs to 13 residues. Trimming cost V 5 bases and J 4 bases, with 12 bases left between them. The CDR3 spells CASSRDQGYEQYF. CDR3 coding DNA: TGTGCCAGCAGTCGGGATCAGGGGTACGAGCAGTACTTC.

V and J are TRBV7-9 and TRBJ2-4; tentatively, D is TRBD1 (5 bases). In germline, CDR1 is SEHNR, CDR2 FQNEAQ (reference sequence). This CDR3 is 15 amino acids long. V lost 5 bases and J lost 2, with 13 bases in between. CDR3 region: CASSRTGIPKNIQYF. In DNA, the CDR3 is TGTGCCAGCAGCCGTACAGGAATACCCAAAAACATTCAGTACTTC.

The sample holds one count of this clone. This chain connects TRBV9 to TRBJ1-1; a weak D match, TRBD1 (6 bases). V lost 4 bases and J 0 bases, leaving 10 bases between the germline ends. The CDR3 sequence is 14 residues long. Germline-derived CDR1 and CDR2 are SGDLS and YYNGEE. The CDR3 reads CASSFGQMNTEAFF. The DNA for the CDR3 is TGTGCCAGCAGCTTTGGACAGATGAACACTGAAGCTTTCTTT. Drawing the rest from reference TRBV9 and TRBJ1-1, the complete variable domain is DSGVTQTPKHLITATGQRVTLRCSPRSGDLSVYWYQQSLDQGLQFLIQYYNGEERAKGNILERFSAQQFPDLHSELNLSSLELGDSALYFCASSFGQMNTEAFFGQGTRLTVV.

This clone was observed once. The gene calls are TRBV27 and TRBJ2-7; 10 bases are shared with TRBD2. Germline assignment: CDR1 MNHEY and CDR2 SMNVEV (reference sequence). The CDR3 extends over 15 amino acids. V gave up 2 bases and J gave up 2 bases; unmatched junction bases: 3. CDR3: CASSLIAGGAYEQYF. The CDR3 DNA reads TGTGCCAGCAGTTTAATAGCGGGGGGCGCCTACGAGCAGTACTTC.